The 14 T cell receptor beta chains in this list originate from one sample, sequenced in a study of T cells in Graves' hyperthyroidism and ophthalmopathy. TCR beta CDR3 region amplification was performed from RNA transcripts. TCR CDR3 regions were first amplified by RT-PCR with HTBI primers. One entry per CDR3 protein results from TCRdb running MiXCR on the multiplex PCR reads. The sample includes around 600,000 distinct CDR3 sequences, about a sixth of them seen just once. Sequenced material: blood. These TCRs come from a woman aged 40 to 49 with Graves' ophthalmopathy.

Concerning this clonotype: Given a much more abundant clone one base away, this may be a read error. The V and J genes are TRBV28 and TRBJ2-1; unclear D gene. The J call may be incorrect, as the DNA end agrees better with TRBJ2-7. This CDR3 has 12 residues. Germline loops: CDR1 MDHEN, CDR2 SYDVKM. The CDR3 spells CASGYSYNEQYF. The DNA of the CDR3 is TGTGCCAGCGGTTACTCCTACAATGAGCAGTACTTC.

The chain recombines TRBV19 with TRBJ2-1; 8 bases fit TRBD2. The germline V gene has CDR1 LNHDA and CDR2 SQIVND (reference sequence). Losses at the gene ends were 6 bases for V and 4 bases for J; bases not matched to a gene: 11. This CDR3 has 16 amino acids. CDR3 region: CASRSAGLDIYNEQFF. The DNA of the CDR3 is TGTGCCAGTAGATCCGCGGGACTAGACATATACAATGAGCAGTTCTTC.

CDR3 sequence reads: CASSDPGPNTEAFF. The CDR3 nucleotides are TGTGCCAGTAGTGATCCAGGGCCGAACACTGAAGCTTTCTTT. The chain couples TRBV19 to TRBJ1-1; D may be TRBD1 (5 bases). Germline V lookup: CDR1 LNHDA, CDR2 SQIVND (reference sequence). This CDR3 contains 14 residues. V lost 5 bases and J 1 base, leaving 11 bases between the germline ends. Based on the CDR3 plus reference TRBV19 and TRBJ1-1, the full variable domain is DGGITQSPKYLFRKEGQNVTLSCEQNLNHDAMYWYRQDPGQGLRLIYYSQIVNDFQKGDIAEGYSVSREKKESFPLTVTSAQKNPTAFYLCASSDPGPNTEAFFGQGTRLTVV.

V usage is TRBV5-8 and J usage is TRBJ2-2; 8 positions match TRBD2. The CDR3 is 16 residues long. CDR1 and CDR2 (germline): SGHTS, YDEGEE. Trimming took 4 bases from V and 4 from J; bases not matched to a gene: 9. In nucleotides, the CDR3 is TGTGCCAGCAGCAGTGGCGGGACTAGGCCCACCGGGGAGCTGTTTTTT. Translating it yields CASSSGGTRPTGELFF. The full variable domain, completed using reference TRBV5-8 and TRBJ2-2, is EAGVTQSPTHLIKTRGQQATLRCSPISGHTSVYWYQQALGLGLQFLLWYDEGEERNRGNFPPRFSGRQFPNYSSELNVNALELEDSALYLCASSSGGTRPTGELFFGEGSRLTVL.

The V gene is TRBV11-2, the J gene TRBJ2-5, with D possibly TRBD2 on 5 matching bases. There are 15 residues in the CDR3. Trimming cost V 7 bases and J 1 base, with 16 bases left between them. Germline V lookup: CDR1 SGHAT, CDR2 FQNNGV. The CDR3 loop reads CASTLGPGGQETQYF. CDR3 nucleotides: TGTGCCAGCACTTTAGGGCCAGGAGGCCAAGAGACCCAGTACTTC. Full variable domain (rest looked up from reference TRBV11-2 and TRBJ2-5): EAGVAQSPRYKIIEKRQSVAFWCNPISGHATLYWYQQILGQGPKLLIQFQNNGVVDDSQLPKDRFSAERLKGVDSTLKIQPAKLEDSAVYLCASTLGPGGQETQYFGPGTRLLVL.

The chain joins TRBV5-6 to TRBJ1-1; a possible D gene is TRBD1 (5 bases). Trimming removed 0 bases at V and 0 bases at J, with 12 bases between. Per germline, CDR1 SGHDT and CDR2 YYEEEE. The CDR3 is 16 residues long. Written as DNA, the CDR3 is TGTGCCAGCAGCTTGGCGGGACCCATGATGAACACTGAAGCTTTCTTT. Protein sequence: CASSLAGPMMNTEAFF.

This clonotype was counted many times. This chain connects TRBV30 to TRBJ1-5; D perhaps matches TRBD1 (5 bases). The CDR3 is 13 residues long. V dropped 2 bases and J dropped 7 bases, with 12 bases sitting between them. CDR1 is GTSNPN, CDR2 SVGIG, per germline (reference sequence). The CDR3 loop is CAWSPSGGQPQHF. CDR3 DNA: TGTGCCTGGAGTCCATCTGGGGGACAGCCCCAGCATTTT.

The table lists this clonotype with many counts. This rearrangement joins TRBV20-1 to TRBJ2-7; perhaps TRBD1 as D (6 bases). Germline CDR1 is DFQATT and CDR2 is SNEGSKA (reference sequence). V was clipped by 6 bases and J by 2 bases, with 20 bases between them. The CDR3 is 15 residues long. In nucleotides, the CDR3 is TGCAGTGCCAAACCCCCCGGGACACGTGCCTACGAGCAGTACTTC. Its protein product is CSAKPPGTRAYEQYF.

J is TRBJ1-2 and V is TRBV27, with 7 bases lining up with TRBD1. Trimming at V came to 2 bases and at J to 7 bases, leaving 10 bases not matched to a gene. The CDR3 has 15 amino acids. CDR1 and CDR2 from the germline V gene are MNHEY and SMNVEV (reference sequence). The CDR3 loop reads CASSLMGDSLTGYTF. DNA for the CDR3: TGTGCCAGCAGTTTAATGGGGGACAGCCTCACTGGCTACACCTTC.

This clonotype was observed a few times. This sequence joins TRBV7-8 and TRBJ2-7; 12 bases match TRBD2. Trimming took 5 bases from V and 6 from J; bases not matched to a gene: 8. CDR1 and CDR2 from the germline V gene are SGHVS and FQNEAQ. CDR3 length: 15 amino acids. This CDR3 is CASSPTSGRLLEQYF. The CDR3 DNA sequence: TGTGCCAGCAGCCCAACTAGCGGGAGGCTGCTCGAGCAGTACTTC.

The CDR3 DNA reads TGTGCCAGTGGAGCGGGACAGGGGGGATCACCCCTCCACTTT. Amino acid sequence: CASGAGQGGSPLHF. The chain has TRBV19 and TRBJ1-6; 11 bases map to TRBD1. Germline lookup yields CDR1 LNHDA and CDR2 SQIVND (reference sequence). V trimming: 8 bases; J trimming: 10 bases; junction bases outside the gene matches: 7. The CDR3 spans 14 residues.

V usage is TRBV20-1 and J usage is TRBJ1-6; no firm D call. CDR1 is DFQATT and CDR2 is SNEGSKA in the germline V gene (reference sequence). The CDR3 has 13 residues. The V and J ends lost 0 bases and 7 bases respectively, with 7 bases between them. CDR3 loop: CSARDGVNSPLHF. In nucleotides, the CDR3 is TGCAGTGCTAGAGACGGGGTGAATTCACCCCTCCACTTT.

This clonotype has ten or more counts. This rearrangement joins TRBV18 to TRBJ1-1, with D unclear. Trimming stripped 3 bases from V and 4 bases from J, with 12 bases between. The germline V gene has CDR1 KGHSH and CDR2 LQKENI. The CDR3 is made up of 14 amino acids. The CDR3 coding sequence is TGTGCCAGCTCACCGCTAGAGATAAGCACTGAAGCTTTCTTT. This sequence encodes CASSPLEISTEAFF.

This clonotype was recorded many times. V and J are TRBV5-1 and TRBJ2-3, with a tentative D call TRBD2 (5 bases). Trimming removed 0 bases from V and 4 bases from J, with 12 bases in between. This CDR3 region has 15 residues. Per germline, CDR1 SGHRS and CDR2 YFSETQ. The CDR3 coding sequence is TGCGCCAGCAGCTTGGGAGGACTGAACGCAGATACGCAGTATTTT. Protein: CASSLGGLNADTQYF.